This T cell receptor (beta chain) came from a study of response to subunit inactivated influenza vaccine (dated by TCRdb to the late 2010s). As for the study more broadly: To follow how T cells responded to a trivalent subunit inactivated influenza vaccine, the researchers relied on deep quantitative profiling of the T cell receptor repertoire.

Libraries came from RT-PCR. These reads were obtained on an Illumina HiSeq 2500. TCRdb trimmed public reads at Q25 via fastp, called clones via MiXCR and kept in-frame beta chains. For every CDR3 protein sequence, its rows merge into one entry that carries the most common genes and DNA. The sample includes 500,000 to 600,000 distinct CDR3 sequences, with about 11% observed a single time. Of the sample, 9.5% to 11% falls within the top ten clones. This clonotype was recorded a few times. The antigen this receptor binds is unknown. The record has no base qualities; no much larger clone is one base away. Findings and caveats that apply to the study as a whole: According to the authors, only a limited number of new T cells may be recruited by each seasonal influenza vaccination.

These same records also appear under a second study, on T cells expressing NK-cell markers. The second study also describes: 5'RACE template switching, by which a universal primer site and unique molecular identifiers were added, was used to make TCR beta cDNA libraries. Three sorted T-cell subsets (CD3+CD56+NKG2C+, CD3+CD56+NKG2C- and CD3+CD56-NKG2C+) from eight donors had their TCR beta-chain repertoires profiled. Among the eight sequenced donors, seven were HCMV-seropositive and one was HCMV-seronegative. To restrict sorting to alphabetaTCR-expressing T cells, an anti-gammadeltaTCR antibody was added in several experiments. In 5 to 7 donors, the dominant CD3+CD56+NKG2C+ clonotypes were found to rank among the top 10 CD8+ clonotypes and to make up about 1.0-7.5% of CD8+ T cells. Those dominant clonotypes were again the most abundant among CD3+CD56-NKG2C+ cells in a few donors, at roughly 28.3-65%. It remained unclear whether the expanded NKG2C-expressing T cell clones were specific for HCMV antigens. Randomly selected healthy volunteers, three men and five women, were used as the eight sequenced donors. A commercial ELISA kit detecting HCMV-specific IgG in serum was used to determine HCMV serostatus. Peripheral blood mononuclear cells were isolated from blood by Ficoll density gradient centrifugation. For roughly six donors, bulk peripheral blood T-cell repertoires were additionally sequenced from unsorted PBMC. Synthesis of cDNA was primed from the TCR beta constant segment and was followed by two consecutive PCR amplification steps. Illumina HiSeq 2000/2500, MiSeq or NextSeq was used to sequence libraries as 2 x 150 bp reads. MIGEC was used to demultiplex reads and group reads by UMI, and MiTCR was used to assemble and quantify clonotypes. Only TCR cDNA sequences supported by at least two reads were kept to exclude erroneous sequences. The tcR package was used for downstream repertoire analysis, with clonotypes matched between fractions based on CDR3 nucleotide sequence plus V segment. Antigen specificity was annotated against VDJdb with VDJmatch, allowing one amino acid substitution in CDR3.

This specimen was PBMCs from blood, taken on the day of vaccination. The TCR originated in a man aged 45-60 years who received an inactivated influenza vaccine. Donor details come from another sample of the same person, matched by shared clones.

CDR3 protein: CASSQWDTEAFF. The DNA sequence reads TGTGCCAGCAGTCAATGGGACACTGAAGCTTTCTTT. This chain is built from TRBV6-1 and TRBJ1-1; the D gene is not confidently resolved. The CDR3 starts with the cysteine, ends with the phenylalanine, and has 12 residues. Only the CDR3 part of the read is kept: 36 bases, read in frame from the first base. The CDR1 and CDR2 encoded by the germline V gene are MNHNS and SASEGT. The trim is 5 bases for V and 3 bases for J, with a gap of 7 bases between the germline ends.